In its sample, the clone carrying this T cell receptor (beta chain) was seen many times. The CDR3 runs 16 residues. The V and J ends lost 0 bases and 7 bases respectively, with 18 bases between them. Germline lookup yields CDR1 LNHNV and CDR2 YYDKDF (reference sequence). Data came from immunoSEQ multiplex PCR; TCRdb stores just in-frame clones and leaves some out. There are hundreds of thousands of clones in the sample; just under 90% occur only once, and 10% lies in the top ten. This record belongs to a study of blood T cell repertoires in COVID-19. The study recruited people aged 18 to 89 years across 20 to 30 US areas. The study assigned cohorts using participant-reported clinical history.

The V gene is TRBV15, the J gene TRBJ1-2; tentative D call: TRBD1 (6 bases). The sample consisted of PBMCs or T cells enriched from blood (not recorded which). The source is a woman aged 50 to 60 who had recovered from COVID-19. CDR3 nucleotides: TGTGCCACCAGCAGAGATCGGGACACCCTTGTTGGTGGCTACACCTTC. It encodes CATSRDRDTLVGGYTF. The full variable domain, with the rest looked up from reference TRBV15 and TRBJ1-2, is DAMVIQNPRYQVTQFGKPVTLSCSQTLNHNVMYWYQQKSSQAPKLLFHYYDKDFNNEADTPDNFQSRRPNTSFCFLDIRSPGLGDTAMYLCATSRDRDTLVGGYTFGSGTRLTVV.